The text below deals with one TCR beta chain. The CDR3 sequence is 15 residues long. V lost 6 bases to trimming and J lost 4 bases; unmatched junction nucleotides: 8. Germline CDR1 is MNHEY and CDR2 is SVGAGI. This sample was included in a study of blood T cell repertoires in COVID-19. About the research overall: The United States, Italy and Spain were the sources of the acute and convalescent COVID-19 samples.

As handled by the study authors: Researchers report that nucleated cell counts were estimated from reference gene primer amplification. Profiling relied on immunoSEQ multiplex PCR, and the TCRdb table lists in-frame clones only, not all of them. Clone size and V and J calls were adopted from that table, with D and trimming inferred from the DNA. Of 100,000 to 150,000 clones detected, roughly four fifths appear once; the ten largest clones hold 6.5% to 9.5%. Sample: peripheral blood. This TCR was recovered from a human donor in a cohort sampled during active COVID-19. The J gene is TRBJ1-4, the V gene TRBV6-5, with 7 bases lining up with TRBD1. Here the CDR3 DNA reads TGTGCCAGCAGAAGGGACAGAGCCTTTAATGAAAAACTGTTTTTT. Amino acid sequence: CASRRDRAFNEKLFF.